The clone carrying this T cell receptor beta chain was detected only once. The sample contains more than one DNA sequence encoding this CDR3. The data are from a study of blood T cell repertoires in COVID-19. J was trimmed by 5 bases and V by 3 bases; bases with no gene match: 3. CDR1 KGHSH and CDR2 LQKENI come from the germline V gene. The CDR3 sequence is 15 residues long. Authors' data handling: Nucleated cell number was recorded as an estimate derived from reference gene primer amplification. Only in-frame clones appear in the TCRdb table, and some are missing; sequencing was by immunoSEQ multiplex PCR. That table supplies the V and J calls and clone size; D and trimming were determined from the DNA. The table records roughly 380,000 clones, approximately 80% of them present only once.

This chain uses TRBV18 with TRBJ2-1; 11 nucleotides agree with TRBD2. This TCR came from a human donor with acute or convalescent COVID-19. The donor label of this sample is uncertain. The sequenced sample consisted of peripheral blood. The CDR3 nucleotides read TGTGCCAGCTCACCGCTAGCGGGGGGAAACAATGAGCAGTTCTTC. It yields the protein CASSPLAGGNNEQFF.